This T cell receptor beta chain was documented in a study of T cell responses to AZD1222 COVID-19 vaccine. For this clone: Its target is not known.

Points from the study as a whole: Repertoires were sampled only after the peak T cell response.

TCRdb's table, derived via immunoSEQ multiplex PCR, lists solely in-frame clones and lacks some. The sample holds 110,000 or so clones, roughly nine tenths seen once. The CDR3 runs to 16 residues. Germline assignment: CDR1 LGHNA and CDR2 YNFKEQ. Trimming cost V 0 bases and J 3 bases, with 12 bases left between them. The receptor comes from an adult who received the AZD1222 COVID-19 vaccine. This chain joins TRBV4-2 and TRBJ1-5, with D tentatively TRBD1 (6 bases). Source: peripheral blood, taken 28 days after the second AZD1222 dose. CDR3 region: CASSQDMGAPNQPQHF. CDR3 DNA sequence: TGTGCCAGCAGCCAAGATATGGGGGCCCCCAATCAGCCCCAGCATTTT.